These 27 T cell receptor beta chains were all obtained from the same sample, sequenced in a study of OX40 agonist ivuxolimab in advanced cancers. Using immunoSEQ multiplex PCR, the repertoire was profiled, and TCRdb retains in-frame clones only, with some absent. This table holds 80,000 to 95,000 clones, about 91% found once. The sample consisted of CD4+ or CD8+ T cells sorted from blood, taken in a trial of the OX40 agonist ivuxolimab. The receptors originated from an adult with an advanced solid tumor such as melanoma, head and neck, liver or kidney cancer.

The chain uses TRBV7-3 and TRBJ2-3; tentative D call: TRBD1 (7 bases). V was trimmed by 5 bases and J by 6 bases, leaving 15 bases between them. CDR1 is SGHTA, CDR2 FQGTGA, per germline. The CDR3 runs to 14 residues. CDR3 sequence: CASSNNGGQDTQYF. In nucleotides, the CDR3 is TGTGCCAGCAGCAATAACGGGGGACAGGATACGCAGTATTTT.

The chain couples TRBV7-2 to TRBJ2-1, with 11 bases aligning to TRBD1. V lost 1 base to trimming and J lost 7 bases; unmatched junction nucleotides: 9. Germline lookup yields CDR1 SGHTA and CDR2 FQGNSA. This CDR3 is built from 17 residues. CDR3 residues: CASSLDSGTGGQNEQFF. CDR3 sequence (DNA): TGTGCCAGCAGCTTAGATAGCGGGACAGGGGGTCAAAATGAGCAGTTCTTC.

CDR3 DNA sequence: TGTGCCAGCTCACCCCTAGATCGGTCTGGAAACACCATATATTTT. Its translation is CASSPLDRSGNTIYF. This chain uses TRBV18 with TRBJ1-3; D gene ambiguous. Trimming pared 3 bases from V and 1 base from J, leaving 10 bases between. The CDR3 is made up of 15 amino acids. The germline gives CDR1 KGHSH, CDR2 LQKENI.

The chain has TRBV11-2 and TRBJ1-1; no reliable D call. This CDR3 is 14 amino acids long. Germline V gene lookup returns CDR1 SGHAT and CDR2 FQNNGV. Trimming left V 2 bases short and J 0 bases short, with 7 bases between. The CDR3 nucleotides are TGTGCCAGCAGCTTAAACGGACTGAACACTGAAGCTTTCTTT. Translated, it gives CASSLNGLNTEAFF.

This clone was counted between two and nine times. This rearrangement joins TRBV2 to TRBJ1-5; no clear D. Germline CDR1 reads SNHLY; CDR2 reads FYNNEI. V shed 6 bases and J shed 9 bases, with 12 bases lying between them. The CDR3 is made up of 12 amino acids. In DNA, the CDR3 is TGTGCCAGCAGAACAGATGGTGTGCCCCAGCATTTT. Translated: CASRTDGVPQHF.

The chain has TRBV19 and TRBJ2-1, with 7 bases that match TRBD2. The germline V gene encodes CDR1 LNHDA and CDR2 SQIVND (reference sequence). This CDR3 is 13 amino acids long. The V and J ends lost 6 bases and 8 bases, in that order; junction bases with no gene match: 7. CDR3 sequence (DNA): TGTGCCAGTAGGAACGGGGGACTATATGAGCAGTTCTTC. It is translated as CASRNGGLYEQFF.

The chain links TRBV5-4 to TRBJ1-2; no clear D. V lost 4 bases, J lost 7 bases, and 17 bases lay in between. Germline V gene lookup returns CDR1 SGHNT and CDR2 YYREEE (reference sequence). There are 14 residues in the CDR3. The CDR3 DNA is TGTGCCAGCAGCACAAAGGACGGGAAGGTTGGCTACACCTTC. It codes for CASSTKDGKVGYTF.

J is TRBJ2-1 and V is TRBV5-1, with unresolved D. Germline V gene lookup returns CDR1 SGHRS and CDR2 YFSETQ. The CDR3 runs 13 residues. Trimming took off 6 bases at V and 4 bases at J, with 11 bases between the two ends. CDR3 bases: TGCGCCAGCACCCTTGGCCAGTACAATGAGCAGTTCTTC. It encodes CASTLGQYNEQFF.

This chain connects TRBV18 to TRBJ2-5, with D unclear. CDR3 length equals 13 residues. Trimming cost V 1 base and J 5 bases, with 8 bases left between them. Per the germline V gene, CDR1 is KGHSH and CDR2 is LQKENI. The CDR3 bases are TGTGCCAGCTCACCACTCGGGTGGGAGACCCAGTACTTC. Residues: CASSPLGWETQYF.

The chain is built from TRBV14 and TRBJ1-3; unclear D gene. The CDR3 runs to 15 residues. CDR1 SGHDN and CDR2 FVKESK come from the germline V gene. V shed 3 bases and J shed 4 bases, with 13 bases lying between them. CDR3 DNA sequence: TGTGCCAGCAGCCACGCCGGGATAAGAGGAAACACCATATATTTT. This sequence encodes CASSHAGIRGNTIYF.

The V call is TRBV4-2, the J call TRBJ2-4, with 16 nucleotides matching TRBD2. After removal of 2 bases from V and 0 bases from J, the junction contained 19 bases not matched to a gene. The CDR3 covers 24 residues. Germline V gives CDR1 LGHNA, CDR2 YNFKEQ. The DNA for the CDR3 is TGTGCCAGCAGCCAAAAGTATGACATCGGAGCGGGACTAGCGGGAGGGAAAGCCAAAAACATTCAGTACTTC. Its protein is CASSQKYDIGAGLAGGKAKNIQYF.

Worth noting for this clone: The junction departs from germline at one end; a sequencing error may be responsible. This rearrangement joins TRBV6-5 to TRBJ2-7, with 11 positions matching TRBD2. This CDR3 has 14 residues. Germline-derived CDR1 and CDR2 are MNHEY and SVGAGI. The CDR3 DNA is TGTGCCATCAGTGTAGCGGGAGGGTCCTACGAGCAGTACTTC. The encoded protein is CAISVAGGSYEQYF.

The chain employs TRBV5-1 and TRBJ1-2; 8 positions match TRBD1. CDR1 is SGHRS and CDR2 is YFSETQ in the germline V gene. This CDR3 is 15 amino acids long. J was trimmed by 2 bases and V by 5 bases; bases with no gene match: 8. Here the CDR3 reads CASSTGTGWNYGYTF. The CDR3, as DNA: TGCGCCAGCAGTACCGGGACAGGTTGGAACTATGGCTACACCTTC.

The CDR3 DNA reads TGTGCCTGGACGCCGATAGTAGGTTCACCCCTCCACTTT. Residues: CAWTPIVGSPLHF. This chain joins TRBV30 and TRBJ1-6; D not certain. The CDR3 is 13 amino acids. Trimming shortened V by 4 bases and J by 9 bases, and 13 bases separated the two germline ends. Germline CDR1 is GTSNPN and CDR2 is SVGIG (reference sequence).

V usage is TRBV19 and J usage is TRBJ1-1; D perhaps matches TRBD1 (5 bases). The CDR3 extends over 13 amino acids. Per germline, CDR1 LNHDA and CDR2 SQIVND (reference sequence). Trimming left V 5 bases short and J 10 bases short, with 17 bases between. The CDR3 loop is CASSADRGTSAFF. CDR3 DNA sequence: TGTGCCAGTAGTGCAGACCGGGGGACCTCAGCTTTCTTT.

The chain employs TRBV11-2 and TRBJ1-1; 9 bases agree with TRBD1. V lost 2 bases, J lost 1 base, and 5 bases stayed unmatched. Looked up from germline, CDR1 is SGHAT and CDR2 is FQNNGV. The CDR3 sequence is 16 residues long. CDR3 in DNA: TGTGCCAGCAGCTTACGCAGGACAGGGGAGAACACTGAAGCTTTCTTT. Translation: CASSLRRTGENTEAFF.

As concerns this clone: Other DNA sequences of this sample code for an identical CDR3. The chain employs TRBV5-1 and TRBJ2-5; 8 bases are a match to TRBD1. The CDR3 runs 14 residues. CDR1 SGHRS and CDR2 YFSETQ come from the germline V gene. With V trimmed by 4 bases and J by 2 bases, 4 bases remained unmatched. The chain's CDR3 is CASSTGQGQETQYF. The CDR3 bases are TGCGCCAGCAGCACCGGACAGGGACAAGAGACCCAGTACTTC.

The chain links TRBV6-5 to TRBJ2-7, with TRBD1 identical over 8 bases. V lost 6 bases to trimming and J lost 2 bases; unmatched junction nucleotides: 9. Germline V CDR1 and CDR2: MNHEY, SVGAGI. CDR3 length equals 15 residues. In DNA form, the CDR3 reads TGTGCCAGCAGAGGGTCCACAGGGGGTCCCTACGAGCAGTACTTC. Its protein is CASRGSTGGPYEQYF.

The DNA of the CDR3 is TGTGCCAGCAGCTTGCGGAGTTCACACACGGGAGCATTCTACAATGAGCAGTTCTTC. Protein: CASSLRSSHTGAFYNEQFF. The chain is built from TRBV7-9 and TRBJ2-1, with D maybe TRBD2 (6 bases). CDR1 is SEHNR, CDR2 FQNEAQ, per germline (reference sequence). Trimming left V 3 bases short and J 3 bases short, with 24 bases between. The length of the CDR3 is 19 residues.

V gene TRBV27 combines with J gene TRBJ1-6; 9 positions agree with TRBD1. The CDR3 has 15 amino acids. Per the germline V gene, CDR1 is MNHEY and CDR2 is SMNVEV (reference sequence). The ends lost 6 bases at V and 7 bases at J; junction bases unmatched: 7. In nucleotides, the CDR3 is TGTGCCAGCAGAAAGGCCGGGACAGGGAATTCACCCCTCCACTTT. This gives the protein CASRKAGTGNSPLHF.

V usage is TRBV6-4 and J usage is TRBJ1-5; maybe TRBD1 (6 bases). Germline V lookup: CDR1 MRHNA, CDR2 SNTAGT. V was cut by 0 bases and J by 0 bases, with 18 bases left in between. The CDR3 is 19 residues long. Here the CDR3 reads CASSDSSPTGRCSNQPQHF. CDR3 DNA sequence: TGTGCCAGCAGTGACTCGAGTCCGACAGGACGGTGTAGCAATCAGCCCCAGCATTTT.

The chain combines TRBV19 with TRBJ2-5; perhaps TRBD1 as D (6 bases). Trimming left V 5 bases short and J 2 bases short, with 12 bases between. Looked up from germline, CDR1 is LNHDA and CDR2 is SQIVND (reference sequence). The CDR3 is 14 residues long. This CDR3 is CASSPTGQQETQYF. For the CDR3, the DNA is TGTGCCAGTAGTCCAACTGGACAGCAAGAGACCCAGTACTTC.

The chain combines TRBV29-1 with TRBJ2-7; 7 bases match TRBD2. With 3 bases clipped from V and 3 bases from J, the junction kept 8 bases outside the gene matches. This CDR3 has 14 residues. Germline CDR1 is SQVTM and CDR2 is ANQGSEA. The CDR3 region has the DNA TGCAGCGTTGATAGGCCTAGCGGCAGCTACGAGCAGTACTTC. This codes for CSVDRPSGSYEQYF.

The chain uses TRBV18 and TRBJ1-1; tentatively, D is TRBD1 (6 bases). Germline CDR1 KGHSH, CDR2 LQKENI. V was trimmed by 3 bases and J by 3 bases, leaving 14 bases between them. The CDR3 covers 15 residues. CDR3 in DNA: TGTGCCAGCTCACCGTCCTCCAGGGGTGACACTGAAGCTTTCTTT. The encoded protein is CASSPSSRGDTEAFF.

The chain couples TRBV7-3 to TRBJ2-1; perhaps TRBD2 as D (5 bases). CDR3 length: 14 residues. The germline gives CDR1 SGHTA, CDR2 FQGTGA. Trimming stripped 5 bases from V and 6 bases from J, with 14 bases between. The CDR3 loop is CASSPQSSANEQFF. As DNA, the CDR3 is TGTGCCAGCAGCCCCCAGAGTAGCGCCAATGAGCAGTTCTTC.

The chain recombines TRBV2 with TRBJ2-1; D not resolved. CDR3 length equals 13 residues. V lost 4 bases and J lost 7, with 11 bases in between. CDR1 and CDR2 (germline): SNHLY, FYNNEI. The CDR3 protein is CASSVMPGNEQFF. DNA of the CDR3: TGTGCCAGCAGTGTAATGCCAGGAAATGAGCAGTTCTTC.

This chain uses TRBV15 with TRBJ1-2; 9 nucleotides align to TRBD1. This CDR3 spans 15 amino acids. The germline CDR1 and CDR2 sequences are LNHNV and YYDKDF (reference sequence). J lost 4 bases, V lost 0 bases, and 3 bases had no gene match. In nucleotides, the CDR3 is TGTGCCACCAGCAGAGACCGGGACAGGGTCTATGGCTACACCTTC. It specifies CATSRDRDRVYGYTF.